Reported below is one T cell receptor beta chain. Authors' processing steps: Estimates of nucleated cell counts were drawn from the amplification of reference gene primers. This table comes from immunoSEQ multiplex PCR, and its TCRdb copy is limited to in-frame clones, with some not included. V and J calls and clone size follow that table, whereas D and trimming were derived from the DNA. The data contain about 300,000 clones, approximately 85% of them singletons. The sample is drawn from a study of blood T cell repertoires in COVID-19. Study-level background: Acute and convalescent COVID-19 samples came from the United States, Italy and Spain. In each case, the material was cDNA or gDNA derived from T cells, B-cell-depleted T cells, or PBMCs.

The CDR3 loop spans 15 amino acids. CDR1 is MDHEN, CDR2 SYDVKM, per germline. V lost 3 bases and J lost 6; bases outside the gene matches: 6. Material: peripheral blood. The chain couples TRBV28 to TRBJ1-5; 9 positions agree with TRBD1. The clonotype originates from a woman between 50 and 59 years old with acute or convalescent COVID-19. CDR3: CASSLRDRAIQPQHF. CDR3 nucleotide sequence: TGTGCCAGCAGTTTGAGGGACAGGGCGATTCAGCCCCAGCATTTT.